This T cell receptor beta chain was captured in a study of CD8 T cells in ankylosing spondylitis. Using its own MiXCR run on the 5' RACE reads, TCRdb lists one record per CDR3 protein. This sample has more than 100,000 distinct CDR3 sequences, with about an eighth found just once. This clonotype was detected many times. The germline CDR1 and CDR2 sequences are WSHSY and SAAADI. This CDR3 region has 13 residues. V was cut by 6 bases and J by 0 bases, with 6 bases left in between. The sequence came from a female donor with ankylosing spondylitis or in good health (not recorded which). The chain carries TRBV10-2 and TRBJ1-3, with D unresolved. Sequencing was done on a sample of blood, either unsorted or a sorted T cell fraction (not recorded which). CDR3 nucleotide sequence: TGCGCCAGCAGCGGCGGCTCTGGAAACACCATATATTTT. Amino acid sequence: CASSGGSGNTIYF.